The present TCR beta chain was sequenced within a study of cytomegalovirus exposure and HLA in healthy donors. Overall study context: Counted in an early data release were some 81 million unique TCRs from HLA-typed donors.

V lost 5 bases, J lost 0 bases, and 16 bases stayed unmatched. This CDR3 contains 19 residues. Germline CDR1 reads MDHEN; CDR2 reads SYDVKM. PCR involved 60 Vbeta and 13 Jbeta primers. Sequencing was performed with immunoSEQ multiplex PCR; in TCRdb, only in-frame clones are kept and a portion is missing. Across about 58,000 clones, the top ten clones capture roughly 2% of the sample. This TCR was sampled from a woman between 18 and 29 years old in good health and CMV-seronegative. The chain uses TRBV28 and TRBJ1-5, with 7 bases fitting TRBD1. Sequencing input: PBMCs. The CDR3 is CASSTGVWGPVYSNQPQHF. As DNA, the CDR3 is TGTGCCAGCAGTACAGGGGTCTGGGGGCCGGTATATAGCAATCAGCCCCAGCATTTT. Using reference TRBV28 and TRBJ1-5 for the parts outside the CDR3, the full variable domain is DVKVTQSSRYLVKRTGEKVFLECVQDMDHENMFWYRQDPGLGLRLIYFSYDVKMKEKGDIPEGYSVSREKKERFSLILESASTNQTSMYLCASSTGVWGPVYSNQPQHFGDGTRLSIL.